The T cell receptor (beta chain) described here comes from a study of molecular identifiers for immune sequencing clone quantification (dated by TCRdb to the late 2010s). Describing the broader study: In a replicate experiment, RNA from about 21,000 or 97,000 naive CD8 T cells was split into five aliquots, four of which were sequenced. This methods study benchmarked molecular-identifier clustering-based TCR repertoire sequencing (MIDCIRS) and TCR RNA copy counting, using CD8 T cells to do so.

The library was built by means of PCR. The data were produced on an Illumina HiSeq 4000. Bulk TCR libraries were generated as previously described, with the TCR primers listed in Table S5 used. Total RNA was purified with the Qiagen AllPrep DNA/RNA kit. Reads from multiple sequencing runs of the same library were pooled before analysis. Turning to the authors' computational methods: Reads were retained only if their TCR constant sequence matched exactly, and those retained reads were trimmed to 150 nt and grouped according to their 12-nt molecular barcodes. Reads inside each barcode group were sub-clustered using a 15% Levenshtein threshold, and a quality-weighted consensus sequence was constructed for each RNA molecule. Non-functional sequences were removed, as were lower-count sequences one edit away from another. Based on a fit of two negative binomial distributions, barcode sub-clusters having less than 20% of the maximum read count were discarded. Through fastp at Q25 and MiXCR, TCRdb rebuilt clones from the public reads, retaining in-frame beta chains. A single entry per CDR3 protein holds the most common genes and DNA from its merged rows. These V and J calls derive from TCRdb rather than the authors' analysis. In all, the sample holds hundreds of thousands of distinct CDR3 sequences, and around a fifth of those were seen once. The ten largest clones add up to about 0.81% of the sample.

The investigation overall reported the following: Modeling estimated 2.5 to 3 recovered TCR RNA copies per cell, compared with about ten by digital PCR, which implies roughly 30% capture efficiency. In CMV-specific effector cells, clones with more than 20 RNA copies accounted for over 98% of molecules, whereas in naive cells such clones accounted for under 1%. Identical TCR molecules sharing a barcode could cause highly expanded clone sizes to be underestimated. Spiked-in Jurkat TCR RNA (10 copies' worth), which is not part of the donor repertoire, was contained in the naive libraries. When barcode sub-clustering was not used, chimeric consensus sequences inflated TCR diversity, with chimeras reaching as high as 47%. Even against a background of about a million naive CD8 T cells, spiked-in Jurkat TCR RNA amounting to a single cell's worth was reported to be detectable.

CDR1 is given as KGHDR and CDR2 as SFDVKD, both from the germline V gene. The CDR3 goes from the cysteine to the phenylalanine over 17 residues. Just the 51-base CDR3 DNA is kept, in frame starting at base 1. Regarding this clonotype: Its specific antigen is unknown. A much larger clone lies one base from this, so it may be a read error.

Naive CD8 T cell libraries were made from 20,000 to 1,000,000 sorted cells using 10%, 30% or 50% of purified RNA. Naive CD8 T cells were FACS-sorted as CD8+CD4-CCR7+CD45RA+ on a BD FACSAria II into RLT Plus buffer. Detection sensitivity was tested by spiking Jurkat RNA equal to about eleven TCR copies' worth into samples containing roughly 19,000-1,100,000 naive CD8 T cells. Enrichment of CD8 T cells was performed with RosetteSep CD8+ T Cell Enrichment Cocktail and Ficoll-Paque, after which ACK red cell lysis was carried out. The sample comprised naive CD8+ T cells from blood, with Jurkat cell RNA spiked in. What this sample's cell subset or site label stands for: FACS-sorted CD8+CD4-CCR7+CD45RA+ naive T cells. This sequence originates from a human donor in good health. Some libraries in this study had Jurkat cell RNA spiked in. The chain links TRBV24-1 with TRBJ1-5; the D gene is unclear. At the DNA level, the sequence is TGTGCCACCAGTGATTTCTCACAGATCTCGGTCAATCACCCCCAGCATTTT. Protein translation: CATSDFSQISVNHPQHF.